These T cell receptor beta chains were read from a single sample in a study of response to subunit inactivated influenza vaccine. TCRdb re-analysed the RT-PCR reads in MiXCR, keeping a single row per CDR3 protein. The sample shows 500,000 to 600,000 distinct CDR3 sequences, 12% to 15% of them seen only once. Sample: PBMCs from blood, taken 12 days after vaccination. The origin of the receptors is a man in his fifties who received an inactivated influenza vaccine. CDR3s include the opening cysteine and the closing phenylalanine or tryptophan. A D gene is named only where the DNA matches it firmly. The listing skips clone size in some rows; elsewhere it reads once, few, many or a size class.

d_call	v_call	clone_size	j_call	cdr3_nt	cdr3_aa
.	TRBV5-1	.	TRBJ1-1	TGCGCCAGCAGCTTGGAGCTGGGGCTGAACACTGAAGCTTTCTTT	CASSLELGLNTEAFF
TRBD2	TRBV3-1	.	TRBJ2-1	TGTGCCAGCAGCCGGTTAGCGGGGGGGACCGCTGATGAGCAGTTCTTC	CASSRLAGGTADEQFF
.	TRBV24-1	.	TRBJ2-6	TGTGCCACCAGTGATGCGGGCTCTGGGGCCAACGTCCTGACTTTC	CATSDAGSGANVLTF
TRBD2	TRBV20-1	few	TRBJ2-5	TGCAGTGCTAGTCCTAGCGGGGGGGCACGAGAGACCCAGTACTTC	CSASPSGGARETQYF
TRBD2	TRBV20-1	few	TRBJ2-3	TGCAGTGCTAGATCTAGCGGGGTAAGGGATACGCAGTATTTT	CSARSSGVRDTQYF
.	TRBV11-2	few	TRBJ1-6	TGTGCCAGCAGCTTAACTCAGGGCGGCCGTTCACCCCTCCACTTT	CASSLTQGGRSPLHF
.	TRBV7-9	many	TRBJ2-1	TGTGCCAGCAGCTACGGGATTCTGATGAACAATGAGCAGTTCTTC	CASSYGILMNNEQFF
.	TRBV7-2	.	TRBJ2-7	TGTGCCAGCAGCTTCCCTCTCCGAAGAGAGAGCTCCTACGAGCAGTACTTC	CASSFPLRRESSYEQYF
.	TRBV27	few	TRBJ2-2	TGTGCCAGCAGCTCCACTCGTTTCCGGGGGACGGCCGGGGAGCTGTTTTTT	CASSSTRFRGTAGELFF
TRBD2	TRBV6-1	.	TRBJ2-1	TGTGCCAGCAGTGAAGCGACGCGGGGGAACTACAATGAGCAGTTCTTC	CASSEATRGNYNEQFF
.	TRBV20-1	.	TRBJ2-1	TGCAGTGCTAGAGATCAGAACAATGAGCAGTTCTTC	CSARDQNNEQFF
.	TRBV6-2/TRBV6-3	.	TRBJ2-7	TGTGCCAGCAGTTACTCGAGGACGGGTACATACGAGCAGTACTTC	CASSYSRTGTYEQYF
.	TRBV12-3/TRBV12-4	.	TRBJ2-1	TGTGCCAGCAGCCTTAGGGACGTCTACAATGAGCAGTTCTTC	CASSLRDVYNEQFF
.	TRBV12-3/TRBV12-4	many	TRBJ2-7	TGTGCCAGCAGTTTCCGATACTACGAGCAGTACTTC	CASSFRYYEQYF
TRBD1	TRBV7-3	few	TRBJ2-7	TGTGCCAGCAGCACGACCGGGACAGGGAGCGAGCAGTACTTC	CASSTTGTGSEQYF
.	TRBV24-1	.	TRBJ2-5	TGTGCCACCAGTGACTATGACACGGGACCCTACCAAGAGACCCAGTACTTC	CATSDYDTGPYQETQYF
.	TRBV5-1	.	TRBJ2-2	TGCGCCAGCAGCCCTGGACACATCCCCGGGGAGCTGTTTTTT	CASSPGHIPGELFF
TRBD2	TRBV7-3	many	TRBJ2-3	TGTGCCAGCTCTCCAACGGGGGGTCGCACAGATACGCAGTATTTT	CASSPTGGRTDTQYF
.	TRBV18	few	TRBJ1-4	TGTGCCAGCTCGCTTACAGGGATGGATGAAAAACTGTTTTTT	CASSLTGMDEKLFF
.	TRBV6-5	few	TRBJ1-5	TGTGCCAGCAGTTACTCGACTGCTAGCAATCAGCCCCAGCATTTT	CASSYSTASNQPQHF
TRBD2	TRBV29-1	.	TRBJ2-3	TGCAGCGTTGAAGCCACACTAGCGGGAGGCACAGATACGCAGTATTTT	CSVEATLAGGTDTQYF
.	TRBV10-3	few	TRBJ1-2	TGTGCCATCAGTAAACCCGGACCCAATGGCTACACCTTC	CAISKPGPNGYTF
.	TRBV4-1	many	TRBJ2-4	TGCGCCAGCAGCCAAGGACCGGCCTCGGGCAAAAACATTCAGTACTTC	CASSQGPASGKNIQYF
.	TRBV12-3/TRBV12-4	few	TRBJ1-2	TGTGCCAGCAAACCCCGGCGAGGCGGTGGCTACACCTTC	CASKPRRGGGYTF
TRBD2	TRBV18	few	TRBJ2-1	TGTGCCAGCTCACCACCGTGGCTAGCGGGGAAATACAATGAGCAGTTCTTC	CASSPPWLAGKYNEQFF
.	TRBV6-2/TRBV6-3	.	TRBJ2-7	TGTGCCAGCAGTTACAACAGGGCAAAGCCTTCCTACGAGCAGTACTTC	CASSYNRAKPSYEQYF
TRBD2	TRBV24-1	.	TRBJ2-1	TGTGCCACCAGTTCGTTAACCGGGACTAGCGGGAGTTACAATGAGCAGTTCTTC	CATSSLTGTSGSYNEQFF
.	TRBV6-2/TRBV6-3	many	TRBJ1-5	TGTGCCAGCAGTTACGTGGGGGGCCGGGGCAATCAGCCCCAGCATTTT	CASSYVGGRGNQPQHF
.	TRBV6-5	few	TRBJ2-1	TGTGCCAGCAGTTCTGGGGGTTTGGACAATGAGCAGTTCTTC	CASSSGGLDNEQFF
.	TRBV29-1	few	TRBJ2-5	TGCAGCGTTAGCAGGGATGGTGGAAAGACCCAGTACTTC	CSVSRDGGKTQYF
.	TRBV12-3/TRBV12-4	.	TRBJ1-6	TGTGCCAGCAGTGCACGGGGGGCGAATTCACCCCTCCACTTT	CASSARGANSPLHF
.	TRBV7-9	few	TRBJ2-5	TGTGCCAGCAACAAAATCACAGGGCCCCCACAAGAGACCCAGTACTTC	CASNKITGPPQETQYF
.	TRBV20-1	few	TRBJ2-1	TGCAGTGCTAGATCTGCGGGCTCGGGGACAGAGCAGTTCTTC	CSARSAGSGTEQFF
.	TRBV7-9	few	TRBJ1-2	TGTGCCAGCAGCTTAGCGAACGAGCTCTATGGCTACACCTTC	CASSLANELYGYTF
.	TRBV6-2/TRBV6-3	.	TRBJ2-2	TGTGCCAGCAGTTGGCTGAGAATATCTGCCGGGGAGCTGTTTTTT	CASSWLRISAGELFF
.	TRBV20-1	few	TRBJ2-5	TGCAGTGGGGCCCTCCCGGGGGAAGAGACCCAGTACTTC	CSGALPGEETQYF
.	TRBV11-1	.	TRBJ1-3	TGTGCCAGCAGCTTACACATCGGGCGGGTACCTCTTTGGAACACCATATATTTT	CASSLHIGRVPLWNTIYF
.	TRBV7-3	few	TRBJ2-1	TGTGCCAGCAGCTTAACTTTAGCGGACAATGAGCAGTTCTTC	CASSLTLADNEQFF
TRBD2	TRBV7-2	.	TRBJ2-7	TGTGCCAGCAGCTTAGGCGGTAGCGGGGGCTCCTACGAGCAGTACTTC	CASSLGGSGGSYEQYF
.	TRBV11-2	few	TRBJ2-3	TGTGCCAGCAGCTTAGTAGGGGGGCGGAGCGGGAGCACAGATACGCAGTATTTT	CASSLVGGRSGSTDTQYF
TRBD2	TRBV15	.	TRBJ2-7	TGTGCCACCAGCAGAGATCTATCGGGAGGCGAGCAGTACTTC	CATSRDLSGGEQYF
TRBD1	TRBV20-1	few	TRBJ2-5	TGCAGTGCTAGAGTCACAGGGGGCTGGGGAGAGACCCAGTACTTC	CSARVTGGWGETQYF
.	TRBV5-1	.	TRBJ2-2	TGCGCCAGCAGCTTGCTAAGATACACCGGGGAGCTGTTTTTT	CASSLLRYTGELFF
.	TRBV14	many	TRBJ2-1	TGTGCCAGCAGCCAAACCCCCTCCGGACCCTCAATGGATGAGCAGTTCTTC	CASSQTPSGPSMDEQFF
TRBD1	TRBV5-1	.	TRBJ1-6	TGCGCCAGCAGCCCACGGACAGGGCAAGTGTCACCCCTCCACTTT	CASSPRTGQVSPLHF
.	TRBV9	few	TRBJ1-1	TGTGCCAGCAGCCCTACCGGGACGAACACTGAAGCTTTCTTT	CASSPTGTNTEAFF
.	TRBV12-3/TRBV12-4	.	TRBJ1-3	TGTGCCAGCAGTTTACAGTGGGAATCTGGAAACACCATATATTTT	CASSLQWESGNTIYF
.	TRBV18	few	TRBJ2-5	TGTGCCAGCTCACCACCGGCTGGGAAGGGGACCCAGTACTTC	CASSPPAGKGTQYF
.	TRBV29-1	few	TRBJ2-7	TGCAGCGCTGAGCTTCGGACAAGTAATTCCTACGAGCAGTACTTC	CSAELRTSNSYEQYF
.	TRBV7-9	.	TRBJ2-6	TGTGCCAGCAGCTTATATGCCGGCCTCAACGTCCTGACTTTC	CASSLYAGLNVLTF
.	TRBV12-3/TRBV12-4	.	TRBJ2-7	TGTGCCAGCAGTTTAGACCATGCGGGGCAGTACTTC	CASSLDHAGQYF
.	TRBV7-6	many	TRBJ2-5	TGTGCCAGCAGCACTGGTAGGGAGACCCAGTACTTC	CASSTGRETQYF
.	TRBV25-1	few	TRBJ2-7	TGTGCCAGCGGGTCTCTCGGGCAGCACCCTTACGAGCAGTACTTC	CASGSLGQHPYEQYF
.	TRBV25-1	few	TRBJ1-5	TGTGCCAGCAGTGAATACCGGGTCTATCAGCCCCAGCATTTT	CASSEYRVYQPQHF
.	TRBV21-1	.	TRBJ1-5	TGTGCCAGCACCGAAGTCGCTCCGGAACGTTGGGGCAATCAGCCCCAGCATTTT	CASTEVAPERWGNQPQHF
TRBD2	TRBV7-9	.	TRBJ2-1	TGTGCCAGCAGCTTATCGGGGGGACGTGAGCAGTTCTTC	CASSLSGGREQFF
TRBD2	TRBV6-5	few	TRBJ2-1	TGTGCCAGCAGGCCAGCAATAGCGGGGAAGAGCTCCTACAATGAGCAGTTCTTC	CASRPAIAGKSSYNEQFF
.	TRBV7-2	few	TRBJ2-3	TGTGCCAGCAGCCGGGGACCTAACGGAGATACGCAGTATTTT	CASSRGPNGDTQYF
.	TRBV12-3/TRBV12-4	.	TRBJ2-2	TGTGCCAGCATGGGTCTGGGGGGAGCTTCCGCGAACACCGGGGAGCTGTTTTTT	CASMGLGGASANTGELFF